This passage covers 14 T cell receptor beta chains from one sample sequenced in a study of OX40 agonist ivuxolimab in advanced cancers. Profiled with immunoSEQ multiplex PCR; TCRdb holds only in-frame clones, not every one. Of tens of thousands of clones in the sample, approximately 84% were seen once. This specimen was CD4+ or CD8+ T cells sorted from blood, taken in a trial of the OX40 agonist ivuxolimab. The receptors were sampled from an adult with an advanced solid tumor such as melanoma, head and neck, liver or kidney cancer.

The rearrangement joins TRBV7-9 to TRBJ1-2; tentative D call: TRBD1 (5 bases). Germline CDR1 is SEHNR and CDR2 is FQNEAQ (reference sequence). The CDR3 consists of 14 residues. The V end was cut by 3 bases, the J end by 0 bases, with 8 bases between. CDR3 DNA: TGTGCCAGCAGCTTGACAGTGGCTAACTATGGCTACACCTTC. Protein sequence: CASSLTVANYGYTF.

The rearrangement links TRBV2 to TRBJ2-1; D unclear. There are 15 residues in the CDR3. The germline V and J ends were trimmed by 3 bases and 3 bases, with 12 bases remaining between them. CDR1 is SNHLY, CDR2 FYNNEI, per germline. CDR3 bases: TGTGCCAGCAGTGATATTCTGCCTGGCTACAATGAGCAGTTCTTC. Protein: CASSDILPGYNEQFF.

The rearrangement links TRBV7-9 to TRBJ2-7; unclear D gene. CDR3 length: 13 amino acids. CDR1 and CDR2 from the germline V gene are SEHNR and FQNEAQ (reference sequence). V dropped 2 bases and J dropped 2 bases, with 7 bases sitting between them. The CDR3 nucleotides read TGTGCCAGCAGCTTAATAGGTCCCTACGAGCAGTACTTC. It translates to CASSLIGPYEQYF.

CDR3 sequence: CSVVGQGQSAETQYF. The CDR3 bases are TGCAGCGTTGTAGGACAGGGGCAGTCCGCGGAGACCCAGTACTTC. The rearrangement uses TRBV29-1 and TRBJ2-5; 9 nucleotides match TRBD1. Per germline, CDR1 SQVTM and CDR2 ANQGSEA. The CDR3 runs to 15 residues. Unmatched junction bases numbered 11, after V lost 4 bases and J lost 5 bases.

A word on this clone: A junction boundary mismatches the germline segment, possibly from a read error. This chain connects TRBV14 to TRBJ1-1; the match to TRBD1 covers 8 bases. The CDR3 contains 14 residues. The germline gives CDR1 SGHDN, CDR2 FVKESK. CDR3 bases: TGTGCCAGCACCCAATTGACAGGGGACACTGAAGCTTTCTTT. Its translation is CASTQLTGDTEAFF.

This chain joins TRBV5-8 and TRBJ2-7; TRBD1 agrees at 7 bases. Germline values: CDR1 SGHTS, CDR2 YDEGEE. This CDR3 is built from 12 residues. Losses at the gene ends were 10 bases for V and 4 bases for J; bases not matched to a gene: 8. CDR3 nucleotide sequence: TGTGCCGGGGAAGGGACAGTGTACGAGCAGTACTTC. Its translation is CAGEGTVYEQYF.

The rearrangement uses TRBV5-1 and TRBJ2-2, with 10 nucleotides matching TRBD1. In germline, CDR1 is SGHRS, CDR2 YFSETQ. CDR3 length: 15 residues. V lost 0 bases, J lost 6 bases, and 2 bases stayed unmatched. CDR3 DNA: TGCGCCAGCAGCTTGGGACAGGGGGCTTCCGGGGAGCTGTTTTTT. Translated: CASSLGQGASGELFF.

CDR3 sequence reads: CASSFTGDGYTF. CDR3 DNA sequence: TGCGCCAGCAGCTTTACGGGAGATGGCTACACCTTC. The chain links TRBV5-1 to TRBJ1-2; D remains ambiguous. The V end was cut by 2 bases, the J end by 6 bases, with 8 bases between. There are 12 residues in the CDR3. Germline CDR1 SGHRS, CDR2 YFSETQ.

The V call is TRBV10-3, the J call TRBJ2-1, with TRBD1 matching over 10 bases. The J segment lost 1 base and the V segment lost 10 bases, leaving 7 bases of the junction unmatched. This CDR3 contains 15 residues. Germline loops: CDR1 ENHRY, CDR2 SYGVKD. The CDR3 DNA sequence: TGTGCCACCTCCCGGGACAGGGGTTCCTACAATGAGCAGTTCTTC. Residues: CATSRDRGSYNEQFF.

This clone occurred once. The chain uses TRBV7-2 and TRBJ1-1; D is unclear. CDR3 length equals 14 residues. V lost 2 bases, J lost 6 bases, and 13 bases lay in between. Looked up from germline, CDR1 is SGHTA and CDR2 is FQGNSA. CDR3 in DNA: TGTGCCAGCAGCTTAAGGCGGATAGAAGCTGAAGCTTTCTTT. Its protein product is CASSLRRIEAEAFF.

J is TRBJ1-1 and V is TRBV5-6, with a possible D match to TRBD1 (6 bases). CDR3 length: 15 residues. Germline V gene lookup returns CDR1 SGHDT and CDR2 YYEEEE. The V gene lost 4 bases and the J gene lost 1 base, with 14 bases spanning the gap. CDR3 DNA: TGTGCCAGCAGCCTCTACAGGGTGAGGAACACTGAAGCTTTCTTT. Its protein is CASSLYRVRNTEAFF.

The J gene is TRBJ2-7, the V gene TRBV6-5; 11 nucleotides line up with TRBD1. The CDR3 length is 15 residues. The germline V gene encodes CDR1 MNHEY and CDR2 SVGAGI. V trimming: 5 bases; J trimming: 3 bases; junction bases outside the gene matches: 6. For the CDR3, the DNA is TGTGCCAGCAGTCAGGGGACAGGGGGAAACTACGAGCAGTACTTC. Its translation: CASSQGTGGNYEQYF.

The table lists this clone with a few counts. This sequence joins TRBV5-1 and TRBJ1-1; unclear D gene. V was trimmed by 3 bases and J by 1 base, leaving 13 bases between them. Germline V gives CDR1 SGHRS, CDR2 YFSETQ. The CDR3 has 15 residues. The CDR3 loop is CASSSPFRGNTEAFF. Written as DNA, the CDR3 is TGCGCCAGCAGCTCTCCGTTTCGGGGGAACACTGAAGCTTTCTTT.

This clone was observed a few times. The V gene is TRBV6-7, the J gene TRBJ2-7; TRBD1 matches at 7 bases. TRBV6-7 is placed among ORFs of uncertain function. The CDR3 contains 16 residues. Germline trimming cut 6 bases from V and 3 bases from J; bases unmatched to any gene: 14. This CDR3 reads CASSAPLTGDDYEQYF. For the CDR3, the DNA is TGTGCCAGCAGCGCCCCCCTTACAGGGGACGACTACGAGCAGTACTTC.